This T cell receptor (beta chain) was captured in a study of CD8+CD57+ T cells in acquired aplastic anemia. Study-level background: The DNA of sorted CD4+ and CD8+ cells averaged approximately 2.9 ug. Regarding the study as a whole: For CD8+ Simpson's diversity, patients and controls showed no significant difference. Patients and controls were found to share 25 to 35 CD8+ CDR3 sequences.

Profiling of TCR beta VDJ combinations and CDR3 sequences used genomic DNA as template. A single record per CDR3 protein comes from TCRdb applying MiXCR to the reads. The sample yields 160,000 or so distinct CDR3 sequences, 45% to 55% seen once. This clonotype was found many times. Its antigen is unknown. Patients chosen for sequencing had shown CD8+CD57+ cell expansion by flow cytometry. Losses at the gene ends were 2 bases for V and 4 bases for J; bases not matched to a gene: 6. The CDR3 has 17 amino acids. Germline V gene lookup returns CDR1 LGHDT and CDR2 YNNKEL (reference sequence). This chain links TRBV3-1 with TRBJ2-5, with TRBD2 matching 14 bases. Source material: sorted CD4+, CD8+, or CD8+CD57+ T cells (not recorded which) from PBMCs. This TCR was sampled from a human donor with aplastic anemia. The CDR3 nucleotides read TGTGCCAGCAGCCAACAGACTAGCGGGGGGGCGGGAGAGACCCAGTACTTC. The encoded protein is CASSQQTSGGAGETQYF.